The present T cell receptor beta chain was sequenced within a study of response to subunit inactivated influenza vaccine. Findings and caveats of the study: It was the authors' suggestion that each seasonal influenza vaccination recruits few new T cells.

TCRdb reprocessed the RT-PCR reads via MiXCR and lists one record per CDR3 protein. The sample consists of about 500,000 distinct CDR3 sequences, about 15% of them appearing once. V lost 2 bases and J 1 base, leaving 11 bases between the germline ends. CDR1 is SQVTM and CDR2 is ANQGSEA in the germline V gene. CDR3 length: 14 residues. With regard to this clonotype: Its antigen is unidentified.

This sequence joins TRBV29-1 and TRBJ1-1; a weak D match, TRBD1 (6 bases). This specimen was CD4+ T cells sorted from PBMCs, taken less than 25 months after vaccination. The TCR originated in a man aged 45 to 75 who received an inactivated influenza vaccine. As DNA, the CDR3 is TGCAGCGTTGAAAACAGGGCGGAGAACACTGAAGCTTTCTTT. Protein sequence: CSVENRAENTEAFF.